The rows below give T cell receptor beta chains drawn from one sample of a study of cytomegalovirus exposure and HLA in healthy donors. Here immunoSEQ multiplex PCR was the method, and the copy in TCRdb shows in-frame clones only, minus some. The data hold about 160,000 clones, with roughly 79% observed a single time. The specimen sequenced was PBMCs. The receptors come from a woman aged 45-65 years in good health and CMV-seronegative. CDR3s include the opening cysteine and the closing phenylalanine or tryptophan. The D gene is left open where the match is weak. Size tells how often a clone was seen (once, few, many) or the class of an expanded clone, and some rows leave it out.

>.|.|TRBV7-9|TRBJ1-2
CASSSPGPRSPNYGYTF
TGTGCCAGCAGCTCTCCAGGGCCCAGGAGTCCTAACTATGGCTACACCTTC
>TRBD2|.|TRBV11-2|TRBJ2-1
CASSLVGTTLRNEQFF
TGTGCCAGCAGCTTAGTGGGGACTACCCTTAGGAATGAGCAGTTCTTC
>TRBD1|.|TRBV25-1|TRBJ1-1
CASSVIGTGGTEAFF
TGTGCCAGCAGTGTAATCGGGACAGGGGGCACTGAAGCTTTCTTT
>TRBD1|.|TRBV4-1|TRBJ2-1
CASTELITPARGQYNEQFF
TGCGCCAGCACCGAATTAATCACCCCGGCCAGGGGGCAATACAATGAGCAGTTCTTC
>TRBD2|.|TRBV9|TRBJ2-7
CASSVGLAGDEQYF
TGTGCCAGCAGCGTAGGACTAGCGGGAGACGAGCAGTACTTC
>TRBD1|.|TRBV28|TRBJ2-5
CASTRDRVGETQYF
TGTGCCAGCACCAGGGACAGGGTCGGTGAGACCCAGTACTTC
>.|once|TRBV9|TRBJ2-1
CASSGRDSPLSHEQFF
TGTGCCAGCAGCGGGCGGGACAGCCCCCTAAGCCATGAGCAGTTCTTC
>.|.|TRBV30|TRBJ1-6
CAWRDIADSPLHF
TGTGCCTGGAGGGACATAGCCGATTCACCCCTCCACTTT
>.|.|TRBV7-6|TRBJ2-1
CASSLDPQGYNEQFF
TGTGCCAGCAGCTTAGACCCACAGGGTTACAATGAGCAGTTCTTC
>TRBD1|.|TRBV6-5|TRBJ1-2
CASRRGQGNYGYTF
TGTGCCAGCAGGAGGGGACAGGGAAACTATGGCTACACCTTC
>.|.|TRBV7-3|TRBJ1-2
CASSLNGGGYTF
TGTGCCAGCAGCTTAAACGGCGGCGGCTACACCTTC
>TRBD2|.|TRBV18|TRBJ2-1
CASSPPTAGSSYNEQFF
TGTGCCAGCTCACCACCGACAGCGGGAAGCTCCTACAATGAGCAGTTCTTC
>.|once|TRBV30|TRBJ1-5
CAWSHQGRGNQPQHF
TGTGCCTGGAGCCACCAGGGCAGGGGCAATCAGCCCCAGCATTTT
>TRBD1|.|TRBV5-1|TRBJ2-6
CASSLLGQAVSGANVLTF
TGCGCCAGCAGCTTGTTAGGACAGGCTGTCTCTGGGGCCAACGTCCTGACTTTC
>TRBD2|.|TRBV2|TRBJ2-3
CASSRRLAGGSDTQYF
TGTGCCAGCAGTAGGCGACTAGCGGGAGGCTCAGATACGCAGTATTTT
>.|.|TRBV13|TRBJ2-5
CARSLGGEETQYF
TGTGCCCGCAGCCTCGGCGGTGAAGAGACCCAGTACTTC
>TRBD2|.|TRBV4-3|TRBJ2-3
CASSHGGTSGGPSSTDTQYF
TGCGCCAGCAGCCATGGGGGGACTAGCGGGGGTCCTTCTAGCACAGATACGCAGTATTTT
>.|.|TRBV30|TRBJ2-7
CAWGAAYEQYF
TGTGCCTGGGGGGCCGCCTACGAGCAGTACTTC
>TRBD2|.|TRBV11-3|TRBJ2-7
CASSFGGAFTEQYF
TGTGCCAGCAGCTTCGGGGGGGCGTTTACCGAGCAGTACTTC
>.|.|TRBV28|TRBJ1-1
CASTLGGTTEAFF
TGTGCCAGCACCCTGGGGGGGACGACTGAAGCTTTCTTT
>TRBD1|.|TRBV28|TRBJ1-3
CASSLQGAVNTIYF
TGTGCCAGCAGTCTACAGGGGGCCGTTAACACCATATATTTT
>.|.|TRBV19|TRBJ2-3
CASRRTISTDTQYF
TGTGCCAGTAGGCGGACTATTAGCACAGATACGCAGTATTTT
>.|.|TRBV19|TRBJ1-2
CASSSFWPSANYGYTF
TGTGCCAGTAGTTCTTTTTGGCCATCAGCTAACTATGGCTACACCTTC
>.|.|TRBV15|TRBJ1-5
CATSGPDNQPQHF
TGTGCCACCAGCGGCCCCGACAATCAGCCCCAGCATTTT
>TRBD2|.|TRBV14|TRBJ2-1
CASSQWGSGGLDEQFF
TGTGCCAGCAGCCAATGGGGGAGCGGGGGTTTGGATGAGCAGTTCTTC